This entry describes one T cell receptor beta chain. Clones were read by immunoSEQ multiplex PCR, and TCRdb kept only the in-frame ones, dropping some. The data contain 200,000 to 250,000 clones, about 85% of them seen just once; the ten biggest clones take up about a tenth. This record belongs to a study of blood T cell repertoires in COVID-19. Trimming removed 2 bases from V and 2 bases from J, with 6 bases in between. Germline CDR1 is ENHRY and CDR2 is SYGVKD. The CDR3 runs 13 residues. The sequenced sample was PBMCs or T cells enriched from blood (not recorded which). The origin of this receptor is a man aged 30-40 years who had recovered from COVID-19. V is TRBV10-3 and J is TRBJ1-2; unclear D gene. The CDR3 DNA reads TGTGCCATCAGTGAGGGCGGGAACTATGGCTACACCTTC. This codes for CAISEGGNYGYTF.